This TCR beta chain was sequenced for a study of shared clonotypes between healthy human individuals. About the study: Each donor's CD8 memory used one plate, CD8 naive two, each CD4 subset three.

The study's findings and limits: Non-shared clonotypes displayed generation probabilities falling below those of clonotypes present in all four donors.

Each donor was a Caucasian adult residing in Nashville, Tennessee. Notes on this clone: The antigen is unknown.

The ends lost 6 bases at V and 4 bases at J; junction bases unmatched: 12. Germline V CDR1 and CDR2: WSHSY, SAAADI. The CDR3 is made up of 16 amino acids. Produced via immunoSEQ multiplex PCR; TCRdb's table is partial and in-frame only. The sample yields 110,000 or so clones, about 70% seen once. The source material was memory CD8+ T cells sorted from blood. Subset of the sample: CD45RO+ cells pooled with CCR7-negative TemRA cells. This receptor was identified in a woman aged 30 to 39 in good health. The rearrangement links TRBV10-2 to TRBJ1-5; 7 nucleotides line up with TRBD1. The chain's CDR3 is CASSLGGPKGNQPQHF. DNA of the CDR3: TGCGCCAGCAGCCTAGGGGGCCCAAAGGGAAATCAGCCCCAGCATTTT.